These 6 T cell receptor beta chains share one sample of origin, sequenced in a study of T cell repertoires in cytomegalovirus infection. TCRdb fed the reads into MiXCR, producing one record per CDR3 protein. Here the sample spans about 490,000 distinct CDR3 sequences, approximately 15% being singletons. The specimen was CD8+ T cells from PBMCs. Every receptor here comes from a human donor in good health (CMV status not recorded). Some clones in this sample may be carry-over from other donors' samples.

V usage is TRBV12-3 or TRBV12-4 and J usage is TRBJ1-6, with 8 nucleotides matching TRBD1. The J segment lost 11 bases and the V segment lost 1 base, leaving 10 bases of the junction unmatched. This CDR3 is 16 amino acids long. The DNA of the CDR3 is TGTGCCAGCAGTTTAGTAGGCAGGGGGCAGCGAACACCCCTCCACTTT. Translating gives CASSLVGRGQRTPLHF.

This clonotype has a count of ten or more. The chain has TRBV7-6 and TRBJ1-4; the D gene is possibly TRBD1 (5 bases). The V end was cut by 1 base, the J end by 0 bases, with 15 bases between. Germline V lookup: CDR1 SGHVS, CDR2 FNYEAQ. The CDR3 contains 18 residues. CDR3 residues: CASSLGGYTSATNEKLFF. CDR3 bases: TGTGCCAGCAGCTTAGGGGGGTACACGTCTGCAACTAATGAAAAACTGTTTTTT.

The chain has TRBV5-5 and TRBJ2-7; D possibly matches TRBD1 or TRBD2 (6 bases each). The germline V gene has CDR1 SGHKS and CDR2 YYEKEE (reference sequence). Trimming pared 4 bases from V and 4 bases from J, leaving 15 bases between. CDR3 length: 14 amino acids. CDR3 in amino acids: CASSGGLGGYEQYF. The CDR3 coding sequence is TGTGCCAGCAGCGGGGGGCTCGGGGGATACGAGCAGTACTTC.

V gene TRBV27 combines with J gene TRBJ1-4, with TRBD1 as a possible D gene (6 bases). The CDR3 totals 14 residues. The ends were cut back, 7 bases at V and 3 bases at J, with 12 bases in the middle. Germline V gene lookup returns CDR1 MNHEY and CDR2 SMNVEV (reference sequence). In DNA, the CDR3 is TGTGCCAGCAAAACAGGGTATCCTAATGAAAAACTGTTTTTT. Residues: CASKTGYPNEKLFF.

This chain joins TRBV7-9 and TRBJ1-4; D uncertain. Trimming cost V 1 base and J 7 bases, with 13 bases left between them. Germline lookup yields CDR1 SEHNR and CDR2 FQNEAQ (reference sequence). The CDR3 runs 15 residues. In DNA form, the CDR3 reads TGTGCCAGCAGCTTAGTTTCAGCAGCGTCTGAAAAACTGTTTTTT. Protein: CASSLVSAASEKLFF.

This clonotype occurred a few times. CDR3 in amino acids: CASSLPGQGFNEQFF. The CDR3 region has the DNA TGTGCCAGCAGCTTACCGGGACAGGGCTTCAATGAGCAGTTCTTC. The chain is built from TRBV13 and TRBJ2-1; TRBD1 agrees at 9 bases. CDR3 length: 15 amino acids. Germline values: CDR1 PRHDT, CDR2 FYEKMQ (reference sequence). Trimming at V came to 2 bases and at J to 6 bases, leaving 5 bases not matched to a gene.